This is a list of T cell receptor beta chains from one sample in a study of regulatory T cells in long-lasting Graves disease. TCRdb reprocessed the multiplex PCR reads with MiXCR, giving one entry per CDR3 protein. The top ten hold approximately 53% of the sample, which has some 280,000 distinct CDR3 sequences, roughly 21% seen once. The sample here was peripheral blood mononuclear cells (PBMCs), taken when the disease was refractory, from a patient treated with antithyroid drugs. The receptors here all came from a female donor with Graves disease. CDR3s include the opening cysteine and the closing phenylalanine or tryptophan. The order of the fields is CDR3 protein, CDR3 DNA, V gene, D gene, J gene, clone size. The D gene is left open where the match is weak. Expanded clones get a size class; other rows say once, few or many, or leave the size out.

CASSQEVSSSQPQHF	TGCGCCAGCAGCCAAGAGGTCAGTTCCAGCCAGCCCCAGCATTTT	TRBV4-3	-	TRBJ1-5	-
CASRRSGRQDYEQYF	TGTGCCAGCCGAAGGAGCGGGAGGCAGGATTACGAGCAGTACTTC	TRBV11-2	TRBD2	TRBJ2-7	many
CASSGTPSYEQYF	TGTGCCAGCAGCGGGACACCTTCTTACGAGCAGTACTTC	TRBV5-4	-	TRBJ2-7	few
CASSSDRGQSVGELFF	TGTGCCAGCAGTTCGGACAGGGGTCAATCGGTCGGGGAGCTGTTTTTT	TRBV6-5	TRBD1	TRBJ2-2	-
CASSIGTGGAVAYF	TGTGCCAGCAGTATCGGGACAGGGGGGGCCGTGGCGTACTTC	TRBV27	TRBD1	TRBJ2-7	many
CASRTILRAGLGYTF	TGTGCCAGCAGGACAATACTAAGGGCGGGGCTTGGCTACACCTTC	TRBV2	-	TRBJ1-2	many
CAWSVSPAGNQPQHF	TGTGCCTGGAGTGTTTCCCCTGCAGGCAATCAGCCCCAGCATTTT	TRBV30	-	TRBJ1-5	-
CASSPRRGKGEKLFF	TGTGCCAGCAGTCCCCGGCGGGGCAAGGGGGAAAAACTGTTTTTT	TRBV12-3/TRBV12-4	-	TRBJ1-4	many
CASSGRLAWNEQFF	TGTGCCTCATCGGGGAGACTAGCATGGAATGAGCAGTTCTTC	TRBV19	TRBD2	TRBJ2-1	few
CASRGTDENTEAFF	TGTGCCAGCAGGGGGACAGACGAGAACACTGAAGCTTTCTTT	TRBV6-1	TRBD1	TRBJ1-1	many
CASSPLAGGLYEQYF	TGTGCCAGCAGCCCTCTCGCGGGAGGGTTGTACGAGCAGTACTTC	TRBV7-2	TRBD2	TRBJ2-7	many
CASSLAGGVRGETQYF	TGTGCCAGCAGCTTAGCCGGCGGGGTGCGGGGAGAGACCCAGTACTTC	TRBV7-9	-	TRBJ2-5	-
CSAEDRVYGYTF	TGCAGCGCCGAGGACAGGGTCTATGGCTACACCTTC	TRBV29-1	TRBD1	TRBJ1-2	-
CSARDGHLSSYEQYF	TGCAGTGCTAGGGACGGACACCTGAGCTCCTACGAGCAGTACTTC	TRBV20-1	-	TRBJ2-7	-
CASSLWTGGAGELFF	TGTGCCAGCAGCTTATGGACAGGGGGTGCCGGGGAGCTGTTTTTT	TRBV7-2	TRBD1	TRBJ2-2	few
CSVPGGPSTNYGYTF	TGCAGCGTCCCTGGGGGACCAAGTACCAACTATGGCTACACCTTC	TRBV29-1	-	TRBJ1-2	-
CASSVTSPSGELFF	TGTGCCAGCAGCGTGACTAGCCCATCCGGGGAGCTGTTTTTT	TRBV3-1	TRBD2	TRBJ2-2	few
CASSDWTSGLGEQFF	TGTGCCAGCAGTGATTGGACTAGCGGGCTGGGAGAGCAGTTCTTC	TRBV2	TRBD2	TRBJ2-1	-
CASVPGPNTEAFF	TGTGCCAGCGTTCCTGGGCCGAACACTGAAGCTTTCTTT	TRBV28	-	TRBJ1-1	many
CASSLDTGNTGELFF	TGCGCCAGCAGCTTGGATACAGGGAACACCGGGGAGCTGTTTTTT	TRBV5-1	-	TRBJ2-2	few
CASSQGGTGYYEQYF	TGTGCCAGCAGCCAAGGCGGGACAGGGTACTACGAGCAGTACTTC	TRBV4-2	TRBD1	TRBJ2-7	-
CSARSRNTIYF	TGCAGTGCTAGGAGTCGAAACACCATATATTTT	TRBV20-1	-	TRBJ1-3	-
CSAEASEETQYF	TGCAGTGCTGAAGCGTCTGAAGAGACCCAGTACTTC	TRBV20-1	-	TRBJ2-5	many
CASNGRLGGRVGNQPQHF	TGTGCCAGTAACGGCCGTTTAGGGGGAAGAGTCGGCAATCAGCCCCAGCATTTT	TRBV19	-	TRBJ1-5	-
CASSSYSQETQYF	TGTGCCAGCAGTTCCTATAGCCAAGAGACCCAGTACTTC	TRBV28	-	TRBJ2-5	many
CASTDGRSHEQYF	TGTGCCAGCACCGACGGGAGGTCCCACGAGCAGTACTTC	TRBV6-1	TRBD2	TRBJ2-7	-
CSARDGGVEQYF	TGCAGTGCTAGAGATGGCGGGGTCGAGCAGTACTTC	TRBV20-1	-	TRBJ2-7	many